The rows below give T cell receptor beta chains drawn from one sample of a study of blood T cell repertoires in COVID-19. Assay: immunoSEQ multiplex PCR; the TCRdb copy retains only in-frame clones and omits some. The profile shows about 62,000 clones, over 75% of them singletons. The sample comprised peripheral blood. The source is a woman in her fifties or sixties with COVID-19, enrolled during active disease. Each CDR3 is given with its conserved first and last residue. Each record gives: J gene, V gene, CDR3 protein.

J gene: TRBJ2-5
V gene: TRBV20-1
CDR3 protein: CSASGAGEETQYF

J gene: TRBJ2-7
V gene: TRBV11-3
CDR3 protein: CASSLRDTYEQYF

J gene: TRBJ1-2
V gene: TRBV5-6
CDR3 protein: CASSLQGLRGYTF

J gene: TRBJ2-7
V gene: TRBV4-1
CDR3 protein: CASSQGGQGIAGGQWYEQYF

J gene: TRBJ1-5
V gene: TRBV29-1
CDR3 protein: CSVRQGGDSNQPQHF

J gene: TRBJ2-1
V gene: TRBV4-3
CDR3 protein: CASSQEIRGEDNEQFF

J gene: TRBJ1-5
V gene: TRBV28
CDR3 protein: CASSADSNSNQPQHF

J gene: TRBJ2-7
V gene: TRBV4-1
CDR3 protein: CASSQDLREQYF

J gene: TRBJ1-2
V gene: TRBV6-4
CDR3 protein: CASSDSEGIYGYTF

J gene: TRBJ2-5
V gene: TRBV4-3
CDR3 protein: CASSQALAGGQETQYF

J gene: TRBJ1-3
V gene: TRBV19
CDR3 protein: CASSIVLYSGNTIYF

J gene: TRBJ1-3
V gene: TRBV12-5
CDR3 protein: CASGLGHRGSGNTIYF

J gene: TRBJ1-1
V gene: TRBV30
CDR3 protein: CAWSGRRNTEAFF

J gene: TRBJ2-1
V gene: TRBV7-6
CDR3 protein: CASSLRLGTSEYNEQFF